The clone carrying this T cell receptor (beta chain) appeared many times. The data were obtained in a study of neurological immune-mediated disorders. Maryland, USA blood bank volunteers served as healthy controls. Using its own MiXCR run on the 5' RACE reads, TCRdb lists one record per CDR3 protein. The table lists under 90,000 distinct CDR3 sequences, around 10% of them singletons. This CDR3 has 13 residues. Germline CDR1 and CDR2: DFQATT and SNEGSKA (reference sequence). The V end was cut by 0 bases, the J end by 4 bases, with 10 bases between. This chain joins TRBV20-1 and TRBJ2-7; D remains ambiguous. Sequencing was carried out using PBMCs. The sequence was collected from a man aged 35 to 55 in good health. The CDR3 nucleotides read TGCAGTGCTAGAGATGGGTCGGGTTACGAGCAGTACTTC. It specifies CSARDGSGYEQYF.